The entry that follows covers one T cell receptor beta chain sequence. Its antigen target is currently unknown. A far larger clone differs by one base, so this is likely a read error. The data were taken from a study of regulatory T cells in long-lasting Graves disease (dated by TCRdb to 2020 to 2023). Regarding the study in general: In the newly diagnosed Graves' disease group, patients had been taking antithyroid drugs for less than 3 months. TCR sequencing covered approximately 13 persistent and roughly 20 newly diagnosed Graves' disease patients, 33 samples in total. The study was registered as a clinical trial and conducted in China. Patients with persistent Graves' disease were compared with patients with newly diagnosed Graves' disease using TCR sequencing and RNA sequencing of peripheral blood. Results and caveats for the whole study, not just this receptor: Sequencing and analysis were restricted to the TCR beta chain. Compared with newly diagnosed patients, persistent Graves' disease patients had lower TCR Shannon entropy and fewer highly expanded clones, which suggests clonal expansion. More public clonotypes were shared among persistent patients (fewer than 3,000) than among newly diagnosed patients (roughly 1,000). Because the primary lesion, thyroid tissue, could not be accessed, the study looked at peripheral blood alone. The authors noted that the small sample size was a limitation that may lower accuracy.

This sample's time point label indicates: newly diagnosed GD, antithyroid drugs for less than 3 months. RNA was extracted from PBMCs in TRIzol for both TCR sequencing and RNA sequencing. Graves' disease was diagnosed according to American Thyroid Association guidelines. Patients for the study were recruited at an endocrinology department in Xi'an, China. Each patient gave 7 to 9.5 milliliters of peripheral blood, collected in an EDTA anticoagulant tube. Ficoll Paque Plus density gradient separation was used to isolate PBMCs, and no additional T cell sorting was done. RNA quality was checked with an Agilent 2100 Bioanalyzer and agarose gel, and concentration with a NanoDrop 2000. Receptor amplification or capture employed multiplex PCR. For sequencing, an Illumina HiSeq 4000 was employed. To build TCR beta libraries, CDR3 regions were amplified by Arm-PCR using iRepertoire HTBI primers. Gel purification was performed on PCR products prior to sequencing. On the authors' methods: Gene usage analysis of CDR3 amino acid clonotypes used the 62 TRBV and about 15 TRBJ segments found across samples. COPE and FqMerger were used to merge the filtered high-quality paired reads into contigs. BLAST was used to align contigs to the IMGT TRBV, TRBD and TRBJ reference genes, and CDR3 was defined following IMGT. Clonotypes above 0.1% frequency were classified as highly expanded clones. Repertoire diversity was measured by Shannon entropy, and V-J evenness by the Gini coefficient. A clonotype was considered public if more than one individual shared it. TCRdb trimmed public reads at Q25 via fastp, called clones via MiXCR and kept in-frame beta chains. A single entry per CDR3 protein holds the most common genes and DNA from its merged rows. TCRdb assigned the V and J calls; the authors' analysis was not used. The sample has about 450,000 distinct CDR3 sequences on record, around 15% of them singletons. 9.5% to 12% of the sample comes from the top ten.

The sample was also linked to a second study, of T cells in Graves' hyperthyroidism and ophthalmopathy. That second publication adds: Stable Graves' hyperthyroidism was defined as no progression to ophthalmopathy during 18 months of follow-up. The hyperthyroidism patients were between 18 and 65 years old and newly diagnosed, with a disease duration of less than 2 months. Any patient with an uncontrolled infection, another autoimmune disease, pregnancy or lactation was excluded. Clinical symptoms, serum thyroxine and TRAb, thyroid ultrasound, and orbital computed tomography formed the basis for the diagnoses. The first round of RT-PCR for the TCR CDR3 was performed with the HTBI primer set and the Qiagen OneStep RT-PCR kit. Blood samples also contained most of the expanded thyroid clonotypes (frequency above 0.001), which suggests that blood repertoires may reflect thyroid immune responses. In cross-validation, a model built on a 13 V-J signature told ophthalmopathy apart from stable hyperthyroidism with under 90% sensitivity and 81% to 82% specificity, and in testing the same model reached 80%/75%. In validation, progression to ophthalmopathy was predicted by the model with almost 71% sensitivity and roughly 76% specificity, a median of 6.5 months before onset. To identify distinguishing TCR V-J signatures, a discovery cohort of 90 to 100 patients was used, comprising approximately 40 with Graves' ophthalmopathy and 55 to 65 with stable Graves' hyperthyroidism. Prospective prediction of ophthalmopathy was tested in an independent validation cohort consisting of under 20 hyperthyroidism patients and around 16 patients who later progressed to ophthalmopathy. The approximately 97 discovery patients were randomly divided into training and test sets at a 7:3 ratio. In about 6 Graves' hyperthyroidism patients, the study also compared T-cell repertoires from thyroid tissue with T-cell repertoires from blood. After blood sampling, hyperthyroidism patients were treated with methimazole at a starting dose of 30 mg daily, and ophthalmopathy patients were treated with high-dose intravenous methylprednisolone. The libraries were constructed in a second round of multiplex PCR and then size-selected and purified. The libraries were sequenced on an Illumina HiSeq2000 using paired-end 100 bp reads. Raw data were processed with SOAPnuke, discarding reads with adapters, uncalled bases, mean Phred below 15, or no exact constant-primer or identifier match. COPE v1.2.5 was used to merge the high-quality paired reads, and each unique nucleotide sequence was defined as a clonotype. MiTCR v1.1 was used to align the clonotypes against IMGT TRBV, TRBD and TRBJ reference segments. The analysis was restricted to V-J combinations with a frequency above 0.0001, which together covered about 99% of the repertoires. A TCS score was defined as the ratio between F50 (clonal expansion) and ExV (chaos), using BLOSUM62-based TCRdist between CDR3 peptides within each V-J. Welch's t-statistics and random forest reduced roughly 500 V-J features to roughly 13, which were used in a naive Bayes classifier (R e1071). No statistical method was used to set the sample size in advance, and investigators knew the group allocation. The paper reports TCR Vbeta CDR3 sequencing of some 140 peripheral blood samples: around 41 ophthalmopathy, about 75 hyperthyroidism and around 17 progressor patients.

This receptor was obtained from a woman aged 25 to 39 with Graves disease. Donor details come from another sample of the same person, matched by shared clones. This specimen was peripheral blood mononuclear cells (PBMCs), taken at new diagnosis, from a patient treated with antithyroid drugs.

CDR3 sequence: CASSSGSVSYNEQYF. Here is the DNA: TGTGCCAGCAGCAGCGGGAGTGTAAGTTACAATGAGCAGTACTTC. The chain was built from TRBV11-2 and TRBJ2-7; 8 bases in between match TRBD2. The germline V end is reduced by 5 bases and the J end by 7 bases; junction bases left unmatched: 13. Reading the germline V gene gives CDR1 SGHAT and CDR2 FQNNGV. Its CDR3 holds 15 amino acids, cysteine through phenylalanine. Kept here is only the CDR3 DNA, which spans 45 bases and is read in frame from base 1.